A selection of T cell receptor beta chains follows, all from one sample in a study of beta chain features in type 1 diabetes. Profiled with immunoSEQ multiplex PCR; TCRdb holds only in-frame clones, not every one. The sample lists 240,000 or so clones, 25% to 30% seen once, with 3.5% to 4% in the top ten. The source material was central memory CD4+ T cells from blood. These receptors originate from a man aged 30-40 years in good health. The CDR3 runs from the conserved cysteine through the conserved F or W. The order of the fields is J gene, V gene, clone size, D gene, CDR3 protein, CDR3 DNA. D genes are given only for firm matches. Only part of the rows carry a size: once, few, many, or a class if the clone is expanded.

>TRBJ2-2|TRBV28|-|TRBD2
CASSSPGTSVTGELFF
TGTGCCAGCAGTTCCCCTGGGACTAGCGTCACCGGGGAGCTGTTTTTT
>TRBJ2-7|TRBV5-6|few|-
CASTSGGLYEQYF
TGTGCCAGTACCTCAGGAGGGCTTTACGAGCAGTACTTC
>TRBJ1-2|TRBV5-4|many|TRBD1
CASSLEGQLYGYTF
TGTGCCAGCAGCTTGGAGGGACAGCTCTATGGCTACACCTTC
>TRBJ1-2|TRBV30|few|-
CAWRESGFTYTF
TGTGCCTGGAGGGAATCAGGGTTTACCTACACCTTC
>TRBJ1-4|TRBV4-2|-|-
CASSQGGDQINEKLFF
TGTGCCAGCAGCCAAGGAGGGGATCAAATCAATGAAAAACTGTTTTTT
>TRBJ2-4|TRBV25-1|-|-
CASSGMGAKNIQYF
TGTGCCAGCAGTGGGATGGGGGCCAAAAACATTCAGTACTTC
>TRBJ1-1|TRBV29-1|-|-
CSVKTEAEAFF
TGCAGCGTCAAAACAGAGGCTGAAGCTTTCTTT
>TRBJ2-5|TRBV10-3|few|-
CAISEDVETQETQYF
TGTGCCATCAGTGAAGACGTCGAAACACAAGAGACCCAGTACTTC
>TRBJ2-5|TRBV5-4|-|-
CASSLITAETQYF
TGTGCCAGCAGCTTGATCACCGCTGAGACCCAGTACTTC
>TRBJ1-1|TRBV5-4|few|-
CASSLFGSAFF
TGTGCCAGCAGCTTGTTCGGGTCCGCTTTCTTT
>TRBJ2-3|TRBV5-1|-|TRBD1
CASTKETGVRTDTQYF
TGCGCCAGCACTAAGGAGACAGGGGTTCGGACAGATACGCAGTATTTT
>TRBJ2-7|TRBV9|-|-
CASSVIGHSGRPYEQYF
TGTGCCAGCAGCGTTATAGGTCACAGCGGCCGACCCTACGAGCAGTACTTC
>TRBJ1-5|TRBV21-1|-|-
CASSKGEGQVYSNQPQHF
TGTGCCAGCAGCAAAGGGGAGGGGCAGGTTTATAGCAATCAGCCCCAGCATTTT
>TRBJ2-5|TRBV20-1|few|-
CSARQLETQYF
TGCAGTGCTAGACAGTTGGAGACCCAGTACTTC
>TRBJ1-3|TRBV28|few|-
CASSWGRIDSGNTIYF
TGTGCCAGCAGTTGGGGACGGATTGACTCTGGAAACACCATATATTTT
>TRBJ2-7|TRBV6-5|-|-
CASSYSGLAAYEQYF
TGTGCCAGCAGTTACTCCGGGCTAGCAGCCTACGAGCAGTACTTC
>TRBJ2-5|TRBV6-6|-|TRBD2
CASRTGTSARETQYF
TGTGCCAGCAGGACCGGGACTAGCGCGCGGGAGACCCAGTACTTC